The next 19 T cell receptor beta chains were all read from a single sample in a study of CD8 T cells in Susac syndrome. RNA amounts of roughly 0.5 to 1 ug underwent reverse transcription with random hexamers. TCRdb re-called the immunoSEQ multiplex PCR reads with MiXCR, one entry per CDR3 protein. Here the sample spans roughly 200,000 distinct CDR3 sequences, 95% being singletons. The sample was CD4+ T cells from PBMCs. Receptors were obtained from a human donor in good health.

The chain is built from TRBV18 and TRBJ1-1; the match to TRBD1 covers 9 bases. The CDR3 is 17 amino acids. Germline lookup yields CDR1 KGHSH and CDR2 LQKENI. V shed 3 bases, J shed 3 bases, and the junction held 11 bases outside the gene matches. The chain's CDR3 is CASSPSGTGLGYTEAFF. The CDR3 coding sequence is TGTGCCAGCTCACCGTCCGGGACAGGGTTGGGCTACACTGAAGCTTTCTTT.

The chain is built from TRBV30 and TRBJ1-3; D call uncertain. V was trimmed by 4 bases and J by 0 bases, leaving 7 bases between them. The CDR3 runs to 13 residues. Germline loops: CDR1 GTSNPN, CDR2 SVGIG (reference sequence). The chain's CDR3 is CAWIQSSGNTIYF. For the CDR3, the DNA is TGTGCCTGGATCCAGAGCTCTGGAAACACCATATATTTT.

This chain links TRBV30 with TRBJ2-2, with 9 bases that match TRBD1. The CDR3 runs to 15 residues. The V gene's germline CDR1 is GTSNPN and CDR2 SVGIG (reference sequence). The V segment lost 2 bases and the J segment 7 bases; nucleotides outside the gene matches: 8. CDR3 sequence: CAWSRNRGQIGELFF. Here the CDR3 DNA reads TGTGCCTGGAGTCGAAACAGGGGGCAAATCGGGGAGCTGTTTTTT.

The chain couples TRBV4-2 to TRBJ2-1, with D perhaps matching TRBD2 (6 bases). V lost 0 bases and J 5 bases, leaving 17 bases between the germline ends. Per germline, CDR1 LGHNA and CDR2 YNFKEQ. The CDR3 consists of 17 residues. The CDR3 DNA reads as TGTGCCAGCAGCCAAGATCTAGCGTCTGGATCAAACAATGAGCAGTTCTTC. This translates into CASSQDLASGSNNEQFF.

The rearrangement links TRBV24-1 to TRBJ2-4, with no clear D. CDR1 is KGHDR and CDR2 is SFDVKD in the germline V gene. The CDR3 extends over 16 amino acids. V dropped 7 bases and J dropped 5 bases, with 20 bases sitting between them. The CDR3 sequence: CATSPSGAPQENIQYF. For the CDR3, the DNA is TGTGCCACCAGCCCCTCCGGAGCACCCCAGGAAAACATTCAGTACTTC.

This rearrangement joins TRBV18 to TRBJ2-5; D is undetermined. The CDR3 consists of 14 residues. Trimming removed 3 bases from V and 1 base from J, with 9 bases in between. The germline gives CDR1 KGHSH, CDR2 LQKENI. CDR3 coding DNA: TGTGCCAGCTCACCTCAGACCATCCAAGAGACCCAGTACTTC. Residues: CASSPQTIQETQYF. Full variable domain (missing parts from reference TRBV18 and TRBJ2-5): NAGVMQNPRHLVRRRGQEARLRCSPMKGHSHVYWYRQLPEEGLKFMVYLQKENIIDESGMPKERFSAEFPKEGPSILRIQQVVRGDSAAYFCASSPQTIQETQYFGPGTRLLVL.

The V gene is TRBV19, the J gene TRBJ1-1; TRBD1 agrees at 11 bases. The CDR3 is made up of 14 amino acids. Germline-derived CDR1 and CDR2 are LNHDA and SQIVND (reference sequence). V gave up 9 bases and J gave up 4 bases; unmatched junction bases: 7. CDR3 sequence: CASGQGADGTEAFF. CDR3 bases: TGTGCCAGCGGACAGGGGGCTGACGGCACTGAAGCTTTCTTT.

V is TRBV20-1 and J is TRBJ1-2, with 7 nucleotides matching TRBD1. This CDR3 has 15 amino acids. J was trimmed by 6 bases and V by 0 bases; bases with no gene match: 10. Germline CDR1 DFQATT, CDR2 SNEGSKA (reference sequence). CDR3 DNA: TGCAGTGCTAGAGATCCCCCTGACAGGGTGGATGGCTACACCTTC. The encoded protein is CSARDPPDRVDGYTF.

V gene TRBV5-1 combines with J gene TRBJ2-5; 7 positions agree with TRBD1. The V gene end was trimmed by 0 bases and the J gene end by 2 bases; junction bases not matched to a gene: 4. This CDR3 spans 15 amino acids. Germline CDR1 reads SGHRS; CDR2 reads YFSETQ. Here the CDR3 reads CASSLALGQQETQYF. As DNA, the CDR3 is TGCGCCAGCAGCTTGGCATTGGGACAGCAAGAGACCCAGTACTTC.

This rearrangement joins TRBV4-3 to TRBJ1-1, with D perhaps TRBD1 (5 bases). Germline values: CDR1 LGHNA, CDR2 YSLEER. The CDR3 is made up of 14 amino acids. Trimming took off 1 base at V and 8 bases at J, with 14 bases between the two ends. DNA for the CDR3: TGCGCCAGCAGCCAAGGGAATGCTGGGGGGGAAGCTTTCTTT. Amino acid sequence: CASSQGNAGGEAFF.

The CDR3 protein is CASSPGLQVGYTF. The CDR3, as DNA: TGTGCCAGCAGCCCGGGGCTGCAGGTCGGCTACACCTTC. The chain recombines TRBV3-1 with TRBJ1-2, with a tentative D call TRBD1 (5 bases). Germline V gene data show CDR1 as LGHDT and CDR2 as YNNKEL (reference sequence). V dropped 4 bases and J dropped 8 bases, with 14 bases sitting between them. CDR3 length equals 13 residues.

A few counts support this clonotype. The rearrangement joins TRBV29-1 to TRBJ1-2; no clear D. The V end lost 1 base, the J end lost 4 bases, and 7 bases lay between the germline ends. The CDR3 is 12 residues long. Germline CDR1 SQVTM, CDR2 ANQGSEA. CDR3 bases: TGCAGCGTTGAAGGATTAATCTATGGCTACACCTTC. It yields the protein CSVEGLIYGYTF.

V gene TRBV15 combines with J gene TRBJ2-3, with a possible D match to TRBD1 (6 bases). Germline V gives CDR1 LNHNV, CDR2 YYDKDF (reference sequence). Trimming took 1 base from V and 6 from J, leaving 14 bases between them. CDR3 size: 15 residues. The CDR3 here is CATSRVQGTTDTQYF. The CDR3 DNA is TGTGCCACCAGCAGAGTTCAGGGGACGACGGATACGCAGTATTTT.

Comment on this clonotype: The germline gene is not matched at one end of the junction; a read error may be the cause. The chain is built from TRBV7-9 and TRBJ2-5; TRBD2 aligns across 7 bases. Germline assignment: CDR1 SEHNR and CDR2 FQNEAQ (reference sequence). The CDR3 is 12 residues long. CDR3 amino acids: CASSWGGVDSHF. CDR3 coding DNA: TGTGCCAGCAGCTGGGGGGGAGTAGACTCACACTTC.

V usage is TRBV6-2 or TRBV6-3 and J usage is TRBJ2-7; 8 nucleotides line up with TRBD2. This CDR3 is built from 13 residues. In germline, CDR1 is MNHEY, CDR2 SVGEGT. V lost 5 bases and J lost 3; bases outside the gene matches: 3. For the CDR3, the DNA is TGTGCCAGCAGTGTAGCGGGAAACTACGAGCAGTACGTC. The encoded protein is CASSVAGNYEQYV.

The CDR3 DNA reads TGTGCCACAGACCAGCCGGGACTAGCCAATGAGCAGTTCTTC. Its translation is CATDQPGLANEQFF. This chain connects TRBV10-3 to TRBJ2-1; 9 bases are shared with TRBD2. V trimming: 10 bases; J trimming: 6 bases; junction bases outside the gene matches: 10. CDR3 length equals 14 residues. In germline, CDR1 is ENHRY, CDR2 SYGVKD.

The chain carries TRBV20-1 and TRBJ2-4; no definite D call. Deletions cut 1 base from V and 5 bases from J, with 6 bases between. The CDR3 contains 12 residues. Germline V gene sequence: CDR1 DFQATT, CDR2 SNEGSKA (reference sequence). CDR3 sequence: CSARGWENIQYF. The CDR3 nucleotides read TGCAGTGCTAGAGGGTGGGAAAACATTCAGTACTTC.

The genes are TRBV29-1 and TRBJ2-1, with unresolved D. The germline gives CDR1 SQVTM, CDR2 ANQGSEA. The CDR3 runs 10 residues. V was clipped by 8 bases and J by 10 bases, with 12 bases between them. CDR3 DNA sequence: TGCAGCTCGATCGGGTCAGAGCAGTTCTTC. It translates to CSSIGSEQFF.

The rearrangement uses TRBV30 and TRBJ1-4; TRBD1 agrees at 8 bases. The CDR3 loop spans 13 amino acids. The junction had 3 bases not matched to a gene; V was cut back by 3 bases and J by 6 bases. Germline values: CDR1 GTSNPN, CDR2 SVGIG (reference sequence). This CDR3 reads CAWRVQGDEKLFF. Here the CDR3 DNA reads TGTGCCTGGAGGGTACAGGGGGATGAAAAACTGTTTTTT.